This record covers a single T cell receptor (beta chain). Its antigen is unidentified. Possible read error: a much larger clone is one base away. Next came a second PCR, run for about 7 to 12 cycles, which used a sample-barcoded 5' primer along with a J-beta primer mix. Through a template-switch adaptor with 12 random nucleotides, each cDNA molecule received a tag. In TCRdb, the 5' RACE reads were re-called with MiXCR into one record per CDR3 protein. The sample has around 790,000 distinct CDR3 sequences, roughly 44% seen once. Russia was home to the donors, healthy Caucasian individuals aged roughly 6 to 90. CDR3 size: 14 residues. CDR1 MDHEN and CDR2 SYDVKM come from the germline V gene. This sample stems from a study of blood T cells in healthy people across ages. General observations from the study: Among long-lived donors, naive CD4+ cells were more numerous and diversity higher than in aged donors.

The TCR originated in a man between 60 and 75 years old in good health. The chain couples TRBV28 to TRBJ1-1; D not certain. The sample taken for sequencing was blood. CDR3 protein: CASILAFTGTEAFF. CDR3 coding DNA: TGTGCCAGCATTTTAGCTTTCACGGGCACTGAAGCTTTCTTT.